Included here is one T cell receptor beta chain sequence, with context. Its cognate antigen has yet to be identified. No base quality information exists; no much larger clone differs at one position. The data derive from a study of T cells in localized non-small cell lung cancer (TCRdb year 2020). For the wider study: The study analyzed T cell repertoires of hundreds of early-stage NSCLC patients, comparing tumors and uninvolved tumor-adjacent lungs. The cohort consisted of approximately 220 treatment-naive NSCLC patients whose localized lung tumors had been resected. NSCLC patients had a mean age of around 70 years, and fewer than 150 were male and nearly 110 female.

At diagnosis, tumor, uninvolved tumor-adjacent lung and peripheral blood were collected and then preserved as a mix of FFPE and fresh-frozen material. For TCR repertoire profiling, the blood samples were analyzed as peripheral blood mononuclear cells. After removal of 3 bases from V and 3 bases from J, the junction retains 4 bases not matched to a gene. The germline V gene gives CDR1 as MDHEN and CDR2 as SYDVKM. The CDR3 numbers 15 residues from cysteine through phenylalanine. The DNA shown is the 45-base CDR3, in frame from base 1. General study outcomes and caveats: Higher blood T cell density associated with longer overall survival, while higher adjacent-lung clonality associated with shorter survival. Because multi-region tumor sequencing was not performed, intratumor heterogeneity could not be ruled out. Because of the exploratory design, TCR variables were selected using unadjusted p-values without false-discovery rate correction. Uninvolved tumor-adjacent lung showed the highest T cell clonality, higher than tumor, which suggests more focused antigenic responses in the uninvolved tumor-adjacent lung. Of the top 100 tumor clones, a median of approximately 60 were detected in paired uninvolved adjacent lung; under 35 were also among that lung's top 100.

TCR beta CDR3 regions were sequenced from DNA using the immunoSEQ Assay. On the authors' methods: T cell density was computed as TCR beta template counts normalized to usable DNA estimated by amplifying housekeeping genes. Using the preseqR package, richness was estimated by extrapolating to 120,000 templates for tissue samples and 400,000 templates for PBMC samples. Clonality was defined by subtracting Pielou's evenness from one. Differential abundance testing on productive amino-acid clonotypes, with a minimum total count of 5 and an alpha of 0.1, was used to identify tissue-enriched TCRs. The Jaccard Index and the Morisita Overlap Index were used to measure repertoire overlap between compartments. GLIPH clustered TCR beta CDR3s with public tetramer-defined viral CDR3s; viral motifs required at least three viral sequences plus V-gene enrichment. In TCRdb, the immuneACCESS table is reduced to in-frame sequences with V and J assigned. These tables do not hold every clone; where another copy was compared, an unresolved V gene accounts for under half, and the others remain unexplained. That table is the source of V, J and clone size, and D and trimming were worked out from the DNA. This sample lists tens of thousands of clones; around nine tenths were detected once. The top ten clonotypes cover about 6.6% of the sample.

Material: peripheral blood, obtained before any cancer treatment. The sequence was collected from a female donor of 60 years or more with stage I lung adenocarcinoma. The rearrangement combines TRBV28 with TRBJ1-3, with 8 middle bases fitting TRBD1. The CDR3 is CASSFRTGIGNTIYF. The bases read TGTGCCAGCAGTTTCCGGACAGGGATTGGAAACACCATATATTTT.